This T cell receptor (beta chain) was captured in a study of CD4 T cells in relation to SARS-CoV-2 and coronaviruses. On the study more broadly: The negative reference was HIV-1 Nef peptide pool or peptide-free culture. The study's findings and limits: Crossreactive clones expanded significantly less to SARS-CoV-2 than monoreactive clones.

The unexposed donors gave CD4+ T cells in about 2011-2018, prior to COVID-19. After around nine days of culture, CD4+ T cells were isolated. Testing used SARS-CoV-2 S/N and four cold-coronavirus spikes on unexposed-donor CD4+ T cells, cells permitting. The germline V gene encodes CDR1 LNHDA and CDR2 SQIVND (reference sequence). The germline V and J ends were trimmed by 0 bases and 7 bases, with 15 bases remaining between them. The CDR3 consists of 15 residues. Comment on this clone: What it binds is not known.

This table comes from immunoSEQ multiplex PCR, and its TCRdb copy is limited to in-frame clones, with some not included. The table lists roughly 31,000 clones, 72% of them singletons. The chain carries TRBV19 and TRBJ1-1; maybe TRBD1 (6 bases). The source is a human donor in good health. The sample taken for sequencing was CD4+ T cells from PBMCs, cultured in vitro. The DNA of the CDR3 is TGTGCCAGTAGTATAGAGACGACAGGTAAGAATGAAGCTTTCTTT. Translation: CASSIETTGKNEAFF. The entire variable domain, with the rest obtained from reference TRBV19 and TRBJ1-1, is as follows: DGGITQSPKYLFRKEGQNVTLSCEQNLNHDAMYWYRQDPGQGLRLIYYSQIVNDFQKGDIAEGYSVSREKKESFPLTVTSAQKNPTAFYLCASSIETTGKNEAFFGQGTRLTVV.